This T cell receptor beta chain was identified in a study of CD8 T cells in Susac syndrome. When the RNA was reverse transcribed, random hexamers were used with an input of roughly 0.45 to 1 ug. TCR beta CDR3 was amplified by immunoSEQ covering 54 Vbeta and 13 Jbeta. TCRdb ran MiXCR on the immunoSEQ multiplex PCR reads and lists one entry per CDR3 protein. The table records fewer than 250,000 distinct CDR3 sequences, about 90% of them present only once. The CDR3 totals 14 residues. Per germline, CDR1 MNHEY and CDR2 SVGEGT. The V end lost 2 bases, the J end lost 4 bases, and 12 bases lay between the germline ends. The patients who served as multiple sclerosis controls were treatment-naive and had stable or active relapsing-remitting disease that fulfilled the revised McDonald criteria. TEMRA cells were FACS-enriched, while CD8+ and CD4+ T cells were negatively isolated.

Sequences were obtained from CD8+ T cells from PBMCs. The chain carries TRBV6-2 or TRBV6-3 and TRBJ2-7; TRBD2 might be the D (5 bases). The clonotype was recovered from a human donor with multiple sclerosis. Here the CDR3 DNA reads TGTGCCAGCAGTTACCCCGGTCGGGGATACGAGCAGTACTTC. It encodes CASSYPGRGYEQYF.